Listed below are T cell receptor beta chains from one sample, sequenced in a study of T cells after yellow fever vaccination. TCRdb used MiXCR to reprocess the 5' RACE reads, holding one entry per CDR3 protein. Of 1,200 or so distinct CDR3 sequences listed, around 9.9% are singletons. The sample here was CD8+ T cells binding an NS4B(214-222) dextramer, sorted from PBMCs, taken about 20 days after the first yellow fever vaccination. The receptors were sampled from a man aged 18-30 years who received the YFV17D yellow fever vaccine. CDR3s include the opening cysteine and the closing phenylalanine or tryptophan. The order of the fields is CDR3 DNA, CDR3 protein, clone size, J gene, CDR3 length, D gene, V gene. A D gene is named only where the DNA matches it firmly. Clone size, where shown, is once, few, many, or a class for clones that have expanded.

TGTGCCAGCAGTTACTCATTCACAGGGGCTGGCACTGAAGCTTTCTTT | CASSYSFTGAGTEAFF | medium-sized | TRBJ1-1 | 16 | TRBD1 | TRBV6-5
TGTGCCAGCACCCCGGGGGGCGGTCAGCCCCAGCATTTT | CASTPGGGQPQHF | medium-sized | TRBJ1-5 | 13 | . | TRBV27
TGTGCCACCAGCAGAGATTGGCTAGCGGGGGGGCAAGAGACCCAGTACTTC | CATSRDWLAGGQETQYF | large | TRBJ2-5 | 17 | TRBD2 | TRBV15
TGTGCCAGCAGAACAAAGATGAACACTGAAGCTTTCTTT | CASRTKMNTEAFF | medium-sized | TRBJ1-1 | 13 | . | TRBV6-5
TGTGCCACCAGCACCGGGACAGGGGGCGCCTACGAGCAGTACTTC | CATSTGTGGAYEQYF | medium-sized | TRBJ2-7 | 15 | TRBD1 | TRBV15
TGTGCCAGGAGCCTCGGGGGCACCTGGGAGCTGTTTTTT | CARSLGGTWELFF | . | TRBJ2-2 | 13 | . | TRBV5-6
TGTGCCAGCAGTGGGGGGACGGTTGCCTACGAGCAGTACTTC | CASSGGTVAYEQYF | medium-sized | TRBJ2-7 | 14 | . | TRBV6-2/TRBV6-3
TGTGCCAGCAGCGGTGGAATGGATACGCAGTATTTT | CASSGGMDTQYF | large | TRBJ2-3 | 12 | . | TRBV9
TGTGCCAGCAGCCTCGGGGGAACCGGGGAGCTGTTTTTT | CASSLGGTGELFF | medium-sized | TRBJ2-2 | 13 | . | TRBV5-6
TGTGCCAGTACGGGGACAAGCTCCTACGAGCAGTACTTC | CASTGTSSYEQYF | few | TRBJ2-7 | 13 | . | TRBV19
TGTGCCACCAGCGGGGGACAGGGCTTCTACAATGAGCAGTTCTTC | CATSGGQGFYNEQFF | medium-sized | TRBJ2-1 | 15 | TRBD1 | TRBV15
TGTGCCAGCAGCGAAGGACAGGGGTACACTGAAGCTTTCTTT | CASSEGQGYTEAFF | many | TRBJ1-1 | 14 | TRBD1 | TRBV9
TGTGCCAGCAGCTTAGGGCCAAACAATGAGCAGTTCTTC | CASSLGPNNEQFF | medium-sized | TRBJ2-1 | 13 | . | TRBV5-5